This T cell receptor (beta chain) was recovered during a study of CD8+CD57+ T cells in acquired aplastic anemia. Broader study findings: Sharing between patients and controls was observed for over 25 CD8+ CDR3 sequences.

Genomic DNA, the template, was used for profiling of the TCR beta VDJ and CDR3. TCRdb independently ran MiXCR on the reads; one entry per CDR3 protein. The sample yields about 150,000 distinct CDR3 sequences, about 52% seen once. An expansion of CD8+CD57+ cells by flow cytometry had been shown in patients chosen for sequencing. After removal of 4 bases from V and 4 bases from J, the junction contained 5 bases not matched to a gene. Germline V gene lookup returns CDR1 LNHDA and CDR2 SQIVND (reference sequence). The CDR3 is 14 residues long. This clonotype was seen many times. Its target is not known. The genes are TRBV19 and TRBJ2-7; 9 nucleotides line up with TRBD2. The receptor was isolated from a human donor with aplastic anemia. Sequencing input: sorted CD4+, CD8+, or CD8+CD57+ T cells (not recorded which) from PBMCs. The CDR3 loop is CASSKLAGIYEQYF. CDR3 DNA sequence: TGTGCCAGTAGTAAGCTAGCGGGAATTTACGAGCAGTACTTC. Based on the CDR3 plus reference TRBV19 and TRBJ2-7, the full variable domain is DGGITQSPKYLFRKEGQNVTLSCEQNLNHDAMYWYRQDPGQGLRLIYYSQIVNDFQKGDIAEGYSVSREKKESFPLTVTSAQKNPTAFYLCASSKLAGIYEQYFGPGTRLTVT.